The clone carrying this T cell receptor beta chain has a count of ten or more. This CDR3 is 12 amino acids long. Germline assignment: CDR1 LNHNV and CDR2 YYDKDF (reference sequence). V lost 0 bases and J 9 bases, leaving 5 bases between the germline ends. These data are taken from a study of neurological immune-mediated disorders. TCRdb used MiXCR to reprocess the 5' RACE reads, holding one entry per CDR3 protein. The data show around 70,000 distinct CDR3 sequences, 4% to 6% seen once. Sequencing was performed on PBMCs. The chain carries TRBV15 and TRBJ2-2, with unresolved D. The TCR was taken from a man aged 18 to 30 with multiple sclerosis. The CDR3 coding sequence is TGTGCCACCAGCAGAGATGGGCGGGAGCTGTTTTTT. It specifies CATSRDGRELFF. The whole variable domain, filled in from reference TRBV15 and TRBJ2-2, reads DAMVIQNPRYQVTQFGKPVTLSCSQTLNHNVMYWYQQKSSQAPKLLFHYYDKDFNNEADTPDNFQSRRPNTSFCFLDIRSPGLGDTAMYLCATSRDGRELFFGEGSRLTVL.